This T cell receptor beta chain was sequenced in a study of CXCR3-negative and CXCR3-positive naive CD8 T cells (dated by TCRdb to between 2018 and 2021). About the full investigation: In total, 110 million to 150 million TRB reads were obtained, corresponding to roughly 1.5 +/- 0.3 million reads per library. Diversity and physicochemical repertoire analyses covered over 10 donors pooled from two independent experiments. The TRBV-TRBJ cluster analysis covered naive subsets from 5 or 6 donors and memory cells from 3 donors. What the study reported, not specific to this receptor: Naive CXCR3-negative and CXCR3-positive cells from the same donor showed similar TRBV-TRBJ usage, whereas memory cells showed distinct patterns. Both naive subsets had comparably high repertoire diversity, while memory CD8+ T cells had much lower repertoire diversity. TRB CDR3s from CXCR3-positive naive cells showed higher hydrophobicity (lower Kidera factor 4), lower energy, and higher strength and volume indices than CXCR3-negative naive cells. Freshly isolated PBMCs were used for most assays because CXCR3 expression partially decreased after cryopreservation. Surface CD5, linked to self-reactivity in mice, was comparable between naive subsets; TCR interaction strength was therefore also inferred from TRB CDR3 physicochemical properties.

A remark on this clonotype: This receptor's antigen is unknown.

Instrument used: NextSeq 550. The Human TCR Profiling Kit (MiLaboratory) was used to make UMI-labeled 5' RACE TRB cDNA libraries. The full amount of extracted RNA was used for cDNA synthesis, and the full amount of resulting cDNA was used for PCR amplification. Libraries were prepared in parallel with an identical number of PCR cycles. In the paper's pipeline: MIGEC and MiXCR extracted about 50,000 +/- 10,000 unique UMI-labeled TRB cDNA molecules per library, requiring at least two reads per UMI. On average, each library contained about 40,000 +/- 10,000 functional in-frame TRB CDR3 nucleotide clonotypes without stop codons. After downsampling to 5000 UMI-labeled TRB molecules per sample, diversity metrics such as normalized Shannon-Wiener and Chao1 were calculated in VDJtools. For the central five CDR3 residues, VDJtools calculated physicochemical properties weighted by clonotype size, namely interaction energy, strength, volume and Kidera factor 4. TCRdb reprocessed the reads and provides one entry for every CDR3 protein sequence; no DNA is given. The V and J calls follow TCRdb's processing rather than the paper's. The sample table holds some 130,000 distinct CDR3 sequences. The biggest ten clones account for roughly 0.39% of the sample.

Each CD8+ T cell subset was flow-sorted in triplicate, and a few hundred thousand cells per subset were placed directly into RLT lysis buffer. To exclude memory contaminants, naive CD8+ T cells were stringently defined as CD45RO-CCR7+CD27+CD95-. Peripheral blood mononuclear cells were isolated from buffy coats using standard density gradient centrifugation. A FACSAria III was used to flow-sort naive CD8+ T cells into CXCR3-negative and CXCR3-positive populations. An RNeasy Mini Kit was used to extract total RNA from the sorted cells. What was sequenced was naive CXCR3+ CD8+ T cells from blood. This sample's cell subset or site label indicates: CD45RO-CCR7+CD27+CD95- naive CD8+ T cells expressing CXCR3 (TNR3+). This TCR was recovered from a human donor in good health. Some clones in this sample may be carry-over from other donors' samples.

The encoded CDR3 is CSVGWGGHEQYF. In this chain, TRBV29-1 is recombined with TRBJ2-7; TCRdb names TRBD1, which stays unverified in the absence of DNA. From the cysteine through the phenylalanine, the CDR3 covers 12 amino acids. The DNA is unrecorded. As encoded in the germline V gene, CDR1 is SQVTM while CDR2 is ANQGSEA.